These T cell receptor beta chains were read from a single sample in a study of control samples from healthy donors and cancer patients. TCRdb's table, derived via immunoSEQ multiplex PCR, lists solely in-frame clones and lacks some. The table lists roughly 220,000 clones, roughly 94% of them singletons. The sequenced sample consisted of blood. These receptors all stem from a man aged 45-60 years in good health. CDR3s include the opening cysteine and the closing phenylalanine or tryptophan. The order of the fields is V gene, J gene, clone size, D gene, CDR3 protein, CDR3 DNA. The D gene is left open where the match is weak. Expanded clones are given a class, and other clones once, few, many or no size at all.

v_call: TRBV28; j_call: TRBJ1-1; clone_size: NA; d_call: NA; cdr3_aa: CASSYSRGATEAFF; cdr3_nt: TGTGCCAGCAGTTACTCCAGGGGTGCCACTGAAGCTTTCTTT
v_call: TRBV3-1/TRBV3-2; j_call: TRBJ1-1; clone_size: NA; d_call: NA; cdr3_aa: CASSQEKNTEAFF; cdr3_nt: TGTGCCAGCAGCCAAGAAAAAAACACTGAAGCTTTCTTT
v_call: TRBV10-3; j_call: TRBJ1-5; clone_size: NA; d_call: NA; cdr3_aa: CAISNAGKGNQPQHF; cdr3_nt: TGTGCCATCAGTAATGCAGGGAAGGGCAATCAGCCCCAGCATTTT
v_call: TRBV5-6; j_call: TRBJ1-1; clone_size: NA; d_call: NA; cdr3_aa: CASSLRSPPPGAFF; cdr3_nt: TGTGCCAGCAGCTTGAGGTCACCGCCTCCGGGAGCTTTCTTT
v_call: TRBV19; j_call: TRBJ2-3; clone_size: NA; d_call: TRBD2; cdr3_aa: CASSPRGGGSTDTQYF; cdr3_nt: TGTGCCAGTAGTCCGCGCGGGGGAGGGAGCACAGATACGCAGTATTTT
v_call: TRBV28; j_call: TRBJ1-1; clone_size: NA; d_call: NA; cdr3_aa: CASSPPRGGGTEAFF; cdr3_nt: TGTGCCAGCAGTCCCCCCAGGGGCGGGGGGACTGAAGCTTTCTTT
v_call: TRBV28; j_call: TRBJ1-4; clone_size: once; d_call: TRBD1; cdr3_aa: CASTQPTGVDEKLFF; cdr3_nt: TGTGCCAGCACCCAACCGACAGGGGTTGATGAAAAACTGTTTTTT
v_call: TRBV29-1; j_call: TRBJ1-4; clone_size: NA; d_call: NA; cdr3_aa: CSVLGSATNEKLFF; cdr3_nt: TGCAGCGTTCTGGGATCCGCAACTAATGAAAAACTGTTTTTT
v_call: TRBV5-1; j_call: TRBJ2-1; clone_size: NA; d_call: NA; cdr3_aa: CASSLQGMSNYNEQFF; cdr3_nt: TGCGCCAGCAGCCTTCAGGGAATGAGCAACTACAATGAGCAGTTCTTC
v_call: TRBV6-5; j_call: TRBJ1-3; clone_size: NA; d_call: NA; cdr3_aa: CASSLNAAVGNTIYF; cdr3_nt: TGTGCCAGCAGCCTTAATGCGGCAGTTGGAAACACCATATATTTT
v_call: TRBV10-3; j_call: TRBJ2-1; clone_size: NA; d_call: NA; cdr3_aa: CAIKGGRGNLNNEQFF; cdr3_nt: TGTGCCATCAAAGGCGGCCGGGGTAATCTGAACAATGAGCAGTTCTTC
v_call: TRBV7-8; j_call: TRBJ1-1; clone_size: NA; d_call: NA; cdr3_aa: CASSLRKLRPATEAFF; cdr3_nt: TGTGCCAGCAGCCTACGCAAACTCCGTCCGGCCACTGAAGCTTTCTTT
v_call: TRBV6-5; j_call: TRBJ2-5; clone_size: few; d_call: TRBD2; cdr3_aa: CATGLVMFETQYF; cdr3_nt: TGTGCCACCGGACTAGTAATGTTTGAGACCCAGTACTTC
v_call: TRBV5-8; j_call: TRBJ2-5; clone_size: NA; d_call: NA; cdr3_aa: CASSFRGGETQYF; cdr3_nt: TGTGCCAGCAGCTTCCGAGGGGGTGAGACCCAGTACTTC
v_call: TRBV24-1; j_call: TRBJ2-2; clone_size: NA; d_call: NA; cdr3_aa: CATSDLPGFANTGELFF; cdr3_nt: TGTGCCACCAGTGATTTGCCGGGTTTTGCGAACACCGGGGAGCTGTTTTTT
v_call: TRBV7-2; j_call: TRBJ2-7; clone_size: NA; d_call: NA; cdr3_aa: CASSEQGYEQYF; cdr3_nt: TGTGCCAGCAGCGAACAGGGCTACGAGCAGTACTTC
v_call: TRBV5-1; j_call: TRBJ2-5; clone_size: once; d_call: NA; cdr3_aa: CASSAGRASETQYF; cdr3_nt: TGCGCCAGCAGTGCGGGAAGGGCATCAGAGACCCAGTACTTC
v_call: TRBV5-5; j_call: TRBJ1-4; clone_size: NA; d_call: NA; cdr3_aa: CASTYEGSANEKLFF; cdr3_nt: TGTGCCAGCACTTATGAGGGGTCGGCGAATGAAAAACTGTTTTTT
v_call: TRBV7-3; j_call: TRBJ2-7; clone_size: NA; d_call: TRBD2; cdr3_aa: CASSFTSGGEQYF; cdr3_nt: TGTGCCAGCAGCTTCACTAGCGGGGGTGAACAGTACTTC
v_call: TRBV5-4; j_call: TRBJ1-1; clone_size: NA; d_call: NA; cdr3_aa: CASSKPGRVVNTEAFF; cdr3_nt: TGTGCCAGCAGCAAACCCGGCAGGGTGGTGAACACTGAAGCTTTCTTT
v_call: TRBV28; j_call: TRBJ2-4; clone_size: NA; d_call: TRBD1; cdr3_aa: CASSLPGQGIQYF; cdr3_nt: TGTGCCAGCAGCCTCCCGGGACAGGGGATTCAGTACTTC
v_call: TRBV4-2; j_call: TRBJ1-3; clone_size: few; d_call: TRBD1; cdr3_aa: CASSQGEQGKDTIYF; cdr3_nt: TGTGCCAGCAGCCAAGGCGAACAGGGGAAGGACACCATATATTTT
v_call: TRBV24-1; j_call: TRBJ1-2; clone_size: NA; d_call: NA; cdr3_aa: CATSRGTTEYTF; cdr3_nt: TGTGCCACCAGTAGGGGCACGACAGAATACACCTTC
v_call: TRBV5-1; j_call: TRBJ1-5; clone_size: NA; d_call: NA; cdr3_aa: CASNLGGRGNQPQHF; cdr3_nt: TGCGCCAGCAACCTTGGGGGGCGAGGCAATCAGCCCCAGCATTTT
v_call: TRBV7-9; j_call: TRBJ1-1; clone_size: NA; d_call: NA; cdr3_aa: CAGTKHLNTEAFF; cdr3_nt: TGTGCCGGGACAAAACACTTGAACACTGAAGCTTTCTTT
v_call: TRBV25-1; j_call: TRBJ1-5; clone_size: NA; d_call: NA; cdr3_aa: CASSGGIAQPQHF; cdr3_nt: TGTGCCAGCAGTGGGGGAATCGCTCAGCCCCAGCATTTT
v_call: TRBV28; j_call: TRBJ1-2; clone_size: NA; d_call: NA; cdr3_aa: CACRGFTYGYTF; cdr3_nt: TGTGCCTGTAGAGGGTTTACCTATGGCTACACCTTC
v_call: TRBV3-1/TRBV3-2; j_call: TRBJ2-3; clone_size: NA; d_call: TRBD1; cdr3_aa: CASSPGQGTDTQYF; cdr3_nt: TGTGCCAGCAGCCCGGGACAGGGCACAGATACGCAGTATTTT
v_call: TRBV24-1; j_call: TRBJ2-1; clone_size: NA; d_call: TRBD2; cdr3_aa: CATSDLSGGLYNEQFF; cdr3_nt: TGTGCCACCAGTGATTTAAGCGGGGGGCTATACAATGAGCAGTTCTTC
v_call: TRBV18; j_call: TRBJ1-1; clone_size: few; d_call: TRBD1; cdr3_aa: CASSEGQGNTEAFF; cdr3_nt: TGTGCCAGCTCGGAGGGACAGGGGAACACTGAAGCTTTCTTT
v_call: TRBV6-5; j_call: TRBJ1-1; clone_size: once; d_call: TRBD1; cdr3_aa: CASSSLRTGGNTEAFF; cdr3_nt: TGTGCCAGCAGTTCCCTAAGGACAGGGGGCAACACTGAAGCTTTCTTT
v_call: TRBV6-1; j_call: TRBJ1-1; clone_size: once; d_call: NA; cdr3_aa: CASSDPGGTEAFF; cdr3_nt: TGTGCCAGCAGTGATCCAGGAGGAACTGAAGCTTTCTTT